This T cell receptor beta chain was sequenced for a study of OX40 agonist ivuxolimab in advanced cancers. The junction had 6 bases not matched to a gene; V was cut back by 6 bases and J by 8 bases. From germline, CDR1 is SQVTM and CDR2 ANQGSEA. CDR3 length: 13 amino acids. Study observations and caveats: At doses 0.1 to 3.0 mg/kg, CD4+ and CD8+ clones expanded.

Generated by immunoSEQ multiplex PCR, the TCRdb table keeps only in-frame clones and is missing some. The sample lists 60,000 or so clones, about 87% occurring once. With regard to this clone: Antigen: not known.

The chain links TRBV29-1 to TRBJ1-6, with 8 bases matching TRBD1. The TCR was taken from an adult with an advanced solid tumor such as melanoma, head and neck, liver or kidney cancer. This sample comprised CD4+ or CD8+ T cells sorted from blood, obtained in a trial of the OX40 agonist ivuxolimab. DNA for the CDR3: TGCAGCGTAGGAGACAGGGGCGATTCACCCCTCCACTTT. Encoded protein: CSVGDRGDSPLHF.